This TCR beta chain was found in a study of CD8+CD57+ T cells in acquired aplastic anemia. Study-wide background: An average of 3.2 ug of DNA was obtained from sorted CD4+ and CD8+ cells. The study's findings and limits: Over 25 shared CD8+ CDR3s appeared highly expressed within patients' immunodominant clones.

Genomic DNA, serving as template, underwent TCR beta VDJ and CDR3 profiling. TCRdb reanalysed the reads using MiXCR and keeps one entry per CDR3 protein. The data show 400,000 to 450,000 distinct CDR3 sequences, with around 68% seen just once and 4% held by the top ten. In regard to this clonotype: Its antigen is still unknown.

This CDR3 is built from 18 residues. Trimming left V 5 bases short and J 10 bases short, with 27 bases between. Germline CDR1 is SGHTA and CDR2 is FQGTGA. Sequencing used sorted CD4+, CD8+, or CD8+CD57+ T cells (not recorded which) from PBMCs. The receptor comes from a human donor in good health, serving as a control. This chain uses TRBV7-3 with TRBJ2-6; tentative D call: TRBD2 (5 bases). Here the CDR3 reads CASSDLVRVHYEENVLTF. CDR3 DNA sequence: TGTGCCAGCAGCGACCTCGTGAGGGTTCACTATGAGGAGAACGTCCTGACTTTC.